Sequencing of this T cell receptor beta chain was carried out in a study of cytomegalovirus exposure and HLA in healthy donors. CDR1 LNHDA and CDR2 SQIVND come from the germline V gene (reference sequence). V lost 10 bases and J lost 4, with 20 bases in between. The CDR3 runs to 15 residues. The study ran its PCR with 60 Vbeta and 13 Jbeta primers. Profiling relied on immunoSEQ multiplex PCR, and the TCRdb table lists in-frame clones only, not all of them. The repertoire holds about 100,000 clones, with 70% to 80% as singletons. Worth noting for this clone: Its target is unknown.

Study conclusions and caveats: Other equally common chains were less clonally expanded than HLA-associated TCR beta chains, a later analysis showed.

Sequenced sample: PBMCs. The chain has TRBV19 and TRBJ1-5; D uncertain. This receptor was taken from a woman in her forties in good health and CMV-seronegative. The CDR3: CATTLGPGWNQPQHF. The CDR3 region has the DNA TGTGCCACCACACTAGGCCCCGGGTGGAATCAGCCCCAGCATTTT.